The 24 T cell receptor beta chains reported below all come from one sample, sequenced in a study of blood T cell repertoires in COVID-19. Here immunoSEQ multiplex PCR was the method, and the copy in TCRdb shows in-frame clones only, minus some. The table includes around 100,000 clones, 80% to 90% detected once. The sequenced material came from peripheral blood. The origin of the receptors is a man in his forties with acute or convalescent COVID-19.

The chain has TRBV11-2 and TRBJ2-3; tentatively, D is TRBD2 (7 bases). This CDR3 has 18 amino acids. Per germline, CDR1 SGHAT and CDR2 FQNNGV. V was clipped by 3 bases and J by 5 bases, with 24 bases between them. This chain's CDR3 is CASSLGLARRGARDTQYF. CDR3 in DNA: TGTGCCAGCAGCTTGGGGCTAGCGCGACGGGGGGCCAGAGATACGCAGTATTTT.

The V gene is TRBV10-1, the J gene TRBJ1-6, with D perhaps matching TRBD1 (6 bases). CDR1 is WNHNN and CDR2 is SYGVQD in the germline V gene (reference sequence). CDR3 size: 15 residues. V was cut by 2 bases and J by 7 bases, with 12 bases left in between. The CDR3 loop is CASSEGGGPNSPLHF. Here the CDR3 DNA reads TGCGCCAGCAGTGAGGGGGGGGGCCCGAATTCACCCCTCCACTTT.

V gene TRBV5-4 combines with J gene TRBJ2-1, with 7 bases identical to TRBD2. J gave up 2 bases and V 2 bases, and 4 bases lay outside the gene matches. CDR1 is SGHNT and CDR2 is YYREEE in the germline V gene (reference sequence). The CDR3 has 15 amino acids. DNA of the CDR3: TGTGCCAGCAGCTTTTTTGGGGGGGCCTACAATGAGCAGTTCTTC. It translates to CASSFFGGAYNEQFF.

This clone was seen once. The CDR3, as DNA: TGTGCCAGCTCACCAATACTAGCGGGAGTCCAAGAGACCCAGTACTTC. Translated, it gives CASSPILAGVQETQYF. The chain uses TRBV18 and TRBJ2-5, with TRBD2 matching 11 bases. The CDR3 contains 16 residues. Germline V CDR1 and CDR2: KGHSH, LQKENI. J gave up 1 base and V 2 bases, and 3 bases lay outside the gene matches.

The V gene is TRBV7-9, the J gene TRBJ1-2; tentatively, D is TRBD1 (5 bases). Trimming removed 0 bases from V and 7 bases from J, with 12 bases in between. This CDR3 has 14 amino acids. Germline loops: CDR1 SEHNR, CDR2 FQNEAQ (reference sequence). The CDR3 reads CASSLARLGGGYTF. CDR3 coding DNA: TGTGCCAGCAGCTTAGCCAGGCTCGGGGGTGGCTACACCTTC.

The V call is TRBV15, the J call TRBJ2-7; tentative D call: TRBD2 (5 bases). The CDR3 is 13 residues long. CDR1 and CDR2 (germline): LNHNV, YYDKDF (reference sequence). V shed 4 bases and J shed 3 bases, with 10 bases lying between them. The CDR3 coding sequence is TGTGCCACCAGCACCGGGAACAGCTACGAGCAGTACTTC. Protein product: CATSTGNSYEQYF.

The chain links TRBV2 to TRBJ2-1; TRBD2 aligns across 7 bases. V trimming: 4 bases; J trimming: 0 bases; junction bases outside the gene matches: 9. This CDR3 contains 17 residues. CDR1 is SNHLY, CDR2 FYNNEI, per germline. CDR3 loop: CASSVGSGFSSYNEQFF. The CDR3 DNA is TGTGCCAGCAGTGTGGGTAGCGGGTTTAGCTCCTACAATGAGCAGTTCTTC.

The CDR3 reads CASSQGETEYTGELFF. CDR3 coding DNA: TGTGCCAGCAGCCAGGGCGAGACAGAGTACACCGGGGAGCTGTTTTTT. V is TRBV4-2 and J is TRBJ2-2; tentatively, D is TRBD1 (5 bases). The CDR3 loop spans 16 amino acids. V was shortened by 3 bases and J by 3 bases, with 14 bases between the two germline ends. The germline V gene encodes CDR1 LGHNA and CDR2 YNFKEQ.

The V call is TRBV7-3, the J call TRBJ2-1; D is perhaps TRBD1 (6 bases). V lost 1 base and J lost 6, with 22 bases in between. Germline V lookup: CDR1 SGHTA, CDR2 FQGTGA. The CDR3 contains 18 residues. This chain's CDR3 is CASSLMAPKGERGNEQFF. The DNA for the CDR3 is TGTGCCAGCAGCTTAATGGCCCCCAAGGGGGAGAGGGGCAATGAGCAGTTCTTC.

The rearrangement uses TRBV14 and TRBJ2-7, with D tentatively TRBD2 (7 bases). Germline CDR1 SGHDN, CDR2 FVKESK. The CDR3 extends over 15 amino acids. V lost 1 base to trimming and J lost 7 bases, with 17 bases between them. DNA of the CDR3: TGTGCCAGCAGCCAAGTAAGGGGGGGGGCGGAAGAGCAGTACTTC. Translated: CASSQVRGGAEEQYF.

This sequence joins TRBV3-1 (or the pseudogene TRBV3-2) and TRBJ2-7; TRBD2 is a possible D gene (7 bases). CDR3 size: 13 residues. Trimming cost V 10 bases and J 3 bases, with 16 bases left between them. Germline-derived CDR1 and CDR2 are LGHDT and YNNKEL (reference sequence). As DNA, the CDR3 is TGTGCCACGGGGGGCCCGCCCGTCTACGAGCAGTACTTC. This encodes CATGGPPVYEQYF.

This chain connects TRBV7-6 to TRBJ2-7; D uncertain. The CDR3 has 12 residues. Germline-derived CDR1 and CDR2 are SGHVS and FNYEAQ. The V gene lost 5 bases and the J gene lost 9 bases, with 14 bases spanning the gap. In DNA, the CDR3 is TGTGCCAGCAGCGCACCTGATCTGGCGCAGTACTTC. Translating it yields CASSAPDLAQYF. Filled out from reference TRBV7-6 and TRBJ2-7, the complete variable domain reads GAGVSQSPRYKVTKRGQDVALRCDPISGHVSLYWYRQALGQGPEFLTYFNYEAQQDKSGLPNDRFSAERPEGSISTLTIQRTEQRDSAMYRCASSAPDLAQYFGPGTRLTVT.

The chain combines TRBV19 with TRBJ2-3; D uncertain. Trimming took 5 bases from V and 0 from J, leaving 9 bases between them. Germline loops: CDR1 LNHDA, CDR2 SQIVND (reference sequence). This CDR3 region has 14 residues. CDR3 region: CASSLQASTDTQYF. The DNA for the CDR3 is TGTGCCAGTAGTCTTCAGGCTAGCACAGATACGCAGTATTTT.

The gene calls are TRBV9 and TRBJ2-1; TRBD2 matches at 9 bases. The J segment lost 4 bases and the V segment lost 3 bases, leaving 11 bases of the junction unmatched. CDR1 is SGDLS and CDR2 is YYNGEE in the germline V gene. The CDR3 covers 17 residues. CDR3 region: CASSGRLLAGFYNEQFF. CDR3 DNA: TGTGCCAGCAGCGGCCGTCTGCTAGCGGGATTTTACAATGAGCAGTTCTTC.

This chain uses TRBV5-1 with TRBJ2-1, with 8 bases aligning to TRBD2. This CDR3 region has 14 residues. Germline values: CDR1 SGHRS, CDR2 YFSETQ. Trimming took 4 bases from V and 6 from J; bases not matched to a gene: 6. CDR3 region: CASSTLAGLNEQFF. The CDR3, as DNA: TGCGCCAGCAGCACATTAGCGGGGCTCAATGAGCAGTTCTTC.

The rearrangement links TRBV7-2 to TRBJ2-6; 10 bases map to TRBD1. Unmatched junction bases numbered 4, after V lost 5 bases and J lost 0 bases. In germline, CDR1 is SGHTA, CDR2 FQGNSA. The CDR3 loop spans 17 amino acids. The CDR3 sequence: CASSPRDRGSGANVLTF. The CDR3 coding sequence is TGTGCCAGCAGCCCCCGGGACAGGGGCTCTGGGGCCAACGTCCTGACTTTC.

This rearrangement joins TRBV6-5 to TRBJ1-6, with D hard to call. V lost 4 bases and J lost 13, with 11 bases in between. The CDR3 runs 12 residues. Germline assignment: CDR1 MNHEY and CDR2 SVGAGI. CDR3 in DNA: TGTGCCAGCAGTTCGGGGTTGGGGCCCCTCCACTTT. Protein product: CASSSGLGPLHF.

The V and J genes are TRBV28 and TRBJ2-7; the match to TRBD2 covers 13 bases. The ends lost 2 bases at V and 6 bases at J; junction bases unmatched: 10. Germline values: CDR1 MDHEN, CDR2 SYDVKM. The CDR3 is 17 amino acids. In nucleotides, the CDR3 is TGTGCCAGCAGTTTAACGGGGACTAGCGGGACCCCATCCGAGCAGTACTTC. This translates into CASSLTGTSGTPSEQYF.

V is TRBV5-4 and J is TRBJ2-1; 9 bases map to TRBD1. V was pared by 1 base and J by 4 bases, with 6 bases of the junction left unmatched. Germline CDR1 is SGHNT and CDR2 is YYREEE (reference sequence). The CDR3 contains 16 residues. DNA of the CDR3: TGTGCCAGCAGCTTGCCCCCGGGACAGGGTTACAATGAGCAGTTCTTC. It translates to CASSLPPGQGYNEQFF.

In its sample, this clone was seen once. The chain recombines TRBV6-2 or TRBV6-3 with TRBJ2-2, with D unclear. The germline gives CDR1 MNHEY, CDR2 SVGEGT. Trimming stripped 0 bases from V and 1 base from J, with 6 bases between. CDR3 length: 15 amino acids. CDR3 in DNA: TGTGCCAGCAGTTACTCCAGGCTGAACACCGGGGAGCTGTTTTTT. Its protein product is CASSYSRLNTGELFF.

The rearrangement links TRBV21-1 to TRBJ1-1. TRBV21-1 is listed as a pseudogene. This CDR3 is 14 amino acids long. As DNA, the CDR3 is TGTGCCAGCAGCAACACGGGGGGGGAGAATGAAGCTTTCTTT. Translating it yields CASSNTGGENEAFF.

This clone appeared a single time. The rearrangement uses TRBV7-9 and TRBJ2-7, with D possibly matching TRBD2 (6 bases). The length of the CDR3 is 16 residues. In germline, CDR1 is SEHNR, CDR2 FQNEAQ (reference sequence). Trimming removed 1 base from V and 5 bases from J, with 18 bases in between. The CDR3: CASSLGNRGIAHEQYF. CDR3 DNA sequence: TGTGCCAGCAGCTTAGGAAATCGCGGGATAGCCCACGAGCAGTACTTC.

This clone was observed a few times. This chain links TRBV6-6 with TRBJ1-2; TRBD1 matches at 7 bases. Germline V gene sequence: CDR1 MNHNY, CDR2 SVGAGI (reference sequence). After removal of 5 bases from V and 7 bases from J, the junction contained 4 bases not matched to a gene. This CDR3 has 12 amino acids. The DNA for the CDR3 is TGTGCCAGCAGTAAACAGGGGTTTGGCTACACCTTC. Translating it yields CASSKQGFGYTF.

The chain combines TRBV29-1 with TRBJ2-2, with 7 nucleotides matching TRBD1. Germline V gene sequence: CDR1 SQVTM, CDR2 ANQGSEA. This CDR3 is built from 14 residues. V was clipped by 6 bases and J by 2 bases; unmatched bases: 6. The DNA for the CDR3 is TGCAGCGTAAGGGGACAGTCCAACACCGGGGAGCTGTTTTTT. Amino acid sequence: CSVRGQSNTGELFF.